These 18 T cell receptor beta chains originate from one sample sequenced in a study of cytomegalovirus exposure and HLA in healthy donors. 13 Jbeta primers and 60 Vbeta primers were used for the PCR. Generated by immunoSEQ multiplex PCR, the TCRdb table keeps only in-frame clones and is missing some. Of tens of thousands of clones detected, more than 60% appear once; the ten largest clones hold 9.5% to 13%. The sequencing sample was made of PBMCs. The receptors were gathered from a male donor in good health and CMV-seropositive.

This sequence joins TRBV19 and TRBJ1-1; D uncertain. Germline V gene lookup returns CDR1 LNHDA and CDR2 SQIVND (reference sequence). CDR3 size: 14 residues. V lost 4 bases and J 5 bases, leaving 14 bases between the germline ends. Here the CDR3 DNA reads TGTGCCAGTAGTAAAGGGAGAGCGAGGACTGAAGCTTTCTTT. Translated, it gives CASSKGRARTEAFF. The entire variable domain, with the rest obtained from reference TRBV19 and TRBJ1-1, is as follows: DGGITQSPKYLFRKEGQNVTLSCEQNLNHDAMYWYRQDPGQGLRLIYYSQIVNDFQKGDIAEGYSVSREKKESFPLTVTSAQKNPTAFYLCASSKGRARTEAFFGQGTRLTVV.

The genes are TRBV27 and TRBJ2-1; TRBD1 matches 8 bases. The trim removed 2 bases at V and 5 bases at J, leaving 2 bases unmatched. The CDR3 extends over 14 amino acids. Looked up from germline, CDR1 is MNHEY and CDR2 is SMNVEV (reference sequence). In DNA form, the CDR3 reads TGTGCCAGCAGTTTAGTGGACAGGGACAATGAGCAGTTCTTC. Protein product: CASSLVDRDNEQFF.

About this clone: A junction end diverges from the germline sequence, so it may reflect a read error. Other DNA sequences within the sample encode an identical CDR3. CDR3 in amino acids: CASSVAGLADYEQYF. The CDR3 region has the DNA TGTGCCAGTAGCGTAGCTGGGCTAGCGGATTACGAGCAGTACTTC. J is TRBJ2-7 and V is TRBV9; 7 positions agree with TRBD2. The CDR3 is made up of 15 amino acids. Germline CDR1 and CDR2: SGDLS and YYNGEE.

The chain employs TRBV5-1 and TRBJ2-7, with D hard to call. Germline CDR1 SGHRS, CDR2 YFSETQ. The V gene lost 2 bases and the J gene lost 0 bases, with 12 bases spanning the gap. The CDR3 is 15 amino acids. The DNA for the CDR3 is TGCGCCAGCAGCTTAAGACAATCGAGCTCCTACGAGCAGTACTTC. This translates into CASSLRQSSSYEQYF.

The V gene is TRBV28, the J gene TRBJ1-5, with 8 bases lining up with TRBD1. Trimming took 2 bases from V and 2 from J; bases not matched to a gene: 5. Germline CDR1 is MDHEN and CDR2 is SYDVKM. This CDR3 region has 16 residues. CDR3 sequence (DNA): TGTGCCAGCAGTTTACCGGACAGGGTTGGCAATCAGCCCCAGCATTTT. Its translation is CASSLPDRVGNQPQHF.

The CDR3 sequence: CASSQDTLAGVVYEQYF. CDR3 coding DNA: TGCGCCAGCAGCCAAGATACTCTAGCGGGAGTCGTCTACGAGCAGTACTTC. The genes are TRBV4-1 and TRBJ2-7; 10 nucleotides match TRBD2. This CDR3 spans 17 amino acids. The germline CDR1 and CDR2 sequences are MGHRA and YSYEKL. The trim removed 0 bases at V and 3 bases at J, leaving 8 bases unmatched.

The chain recombines TRBV27 with TRBJ1-6; D uncertain. Germline CDR1 is MNHEY and CDR2 is SMNVEV (reference sequence). The CDR3 has 15 residues. V shed 2 bases and J shed 6 bases, with 11 bases lying between them. The CDR3 is CASSLNREANSPLHF. Written as DNA, the CDR3 is TGTGCCAGCAGTTTAAACAGAGAAGCTAATTCACCCCTCCACTTT.

This chain joins TRBV4-2 and TRBJ2-3; the match to TRBD2 covers 12 bases. The CDR3 consists of 18 residues. Germline CDR1 LGHNA, CDR2 YNFKEQ. Germline trimming cut 1 base from V and 4 bases from J; bases unmatched to any gene: 9. CDR3 sequence (DNA): TGTGCCAGCAGCCAAGCGGGACTAGCGGGCCTGAGGGCAGATACGCAGTATTTT. Protein sequence: CASSQAGLAGLRADTQYF.

The rearrangement uses TRBV7-3 and TRBJ1-6, with 7 positions matching TRBD1. The J segment lost 7 bases and the V segment lost 2 bases, leaving 5 bases of the junction unmatched. The CDR3 is made up of 15 amino acids. From germline, CDR1 is SGHTA and CDR2 FQGTGA. CDR3 in DNA: TGTGCCAGCAGCTTACGTGCCAGGGGGAATTCACCCCTCCACTTT. The encoded protein is CASSLRARGNSPLHF.

The rearrangement uses TRBV7-9 and TRBJ2-1; 7 positions agree with TRBD2. The CDR3 contains 14 residues. Germline values: CDR1 SEHNR, CDR2 FQNEAQ (reference sequence). V lost 2 bases and J lost 5; bases outside the gene matches: 3. In nucleotides, the CDR3 is TGTGCCAGCAGCTTACTAGCGGCCCACAATGAGCAGTTCTTC. It codes for CASSLLAAHNEQFF.

This rearrangement joins TRBV5-6 to TRBJ2-7; the D is unclear. V lost 2 bases and J lost 7, with 22 bases in between. Germline CDR1 reads SGHDT; CDR2 reads YYEEEE. This CDR3 region has 16 residues. The CDR3 loop reads CASSFRSSPRIREQYF. CDR3 nucleotides: TGTGCCAGCAGCTTCCGGTCTAGTCCCAGAATCCGAGAGCAGTACTTC.

CDR3 amino acids: CASSLGGISGNTIYF. The CDR3 coding sequence is TGCGCCAGCAGCCTCGGAGGGATTTCTGGAAACACCATATATTTT. The chain is built from TRBV5-1 and TRBJ1-3; D gene ambiguous. Trimming pared 4 bases from V and 1 base from J, leaving 12 bases between. Germline values: CDR1 SGHRS, CDR2 YFSETQ. CDR3 size: 15 residues.

CDR3 sequence: CAWDRGEGSPLHF. Written as DNA, the CDR3 is TGTGCCTGGGACAGGGGGGAGGGTTCACCCCTCCACTTT. The chain combines TRBV30 with TRBJ1-6; TRBD1 matches at 9 bases. V shed 5 bases and J 9 bases; nucleotides not matched to a gene: 5. This CDR3 contains 13 residues. The V gene's germline CDR1 is GTSNPN and CDR2 SVGIG (reference sequence).

The chain has TRBV4-2 and TRBJ2-1, with TRBD1 matching 7 bases. From germline, CDR1 is LGHNA and CDR2 YNFKEQ. This CDR3 region has 17 residues. The trim removed 4 bases at V and 1 base at J, leaving 10 bases unmatched. CDR3 amino acids: CASSRSDRTQSYNEQFF. DNA of the CDR3: TGTGCCAGCAGCCGATCGGACAGGACCCAGTCCTACAATGAGCAGTTCTTC.

The V gene is TRBV28, the J gene TRBJ1-1, with TRBD1 matching 7 bases. The trim removed 5 bases at V and 6 bases at J, leaving 9 bases unmatched. Germline values: CDR1 MDHEN, CDR2 SYDVKM. The CDR3 length is 14 residues. The CDR3 region is CASSLQGPLAEAFF. For the CDR3, the DNA is TGTGCCAGCAGTCTACAGGGGCCCTTGGCTGAAGCTTTCTTT.

This chain connects TRBV10-3 to TRBJ1-1; 12 bases align to TRBD1. The CDR3 loop spans 15 amino acids. Trimming at V came to 10 bases and at J to 3 bases, leaving 9 bases not matched to a gene. Per germline, CDR1 ENHRY and CDR2 SYGVKD. CDR3 coding DNA: TGTGCCACCAAGGAGGGACAGGGGGCGGACACTGAAGCTTTCTTT. Translating gives CATKEGQGADTEAFF.

This clone was picked up a small number of times. V is TRBV2 and J is TRBJ2-5; tentatively, D is TRBD2 (6 bases). The V and J ends lost 6 bases and 2 bases respectively, with 16 bases between them. The germline V gene has CDR1 SNHLY and CDR2 FYNNEI. The CDR3 is made up of 15 amino acids. CDR3 protein: CASRDPGTVQETQYF. CDR3 DNA sequence: TGTGCCAGCAGAGATCCAGGGACTGTGCAAGAGACCCAGTACTTC.

This chain links TRBV7-2 with TRBJ2-2; a possible D gene is TRBD2 (6 bases). The germline V and J ends were trimmed by 1 base and 6 bases, with 12 bases remaining between them. This CDR3 contains 15 residues. CDR1 and CDR2 (germline): SGHTA, FQGNSA. The CDR3 is CASSLEGVAAGELFF. The CDR3 nucleotides are TGTGCCAGCAGCTTAGAGGGTGTAGCGGCCGGGGAGCTGTTTTTT.